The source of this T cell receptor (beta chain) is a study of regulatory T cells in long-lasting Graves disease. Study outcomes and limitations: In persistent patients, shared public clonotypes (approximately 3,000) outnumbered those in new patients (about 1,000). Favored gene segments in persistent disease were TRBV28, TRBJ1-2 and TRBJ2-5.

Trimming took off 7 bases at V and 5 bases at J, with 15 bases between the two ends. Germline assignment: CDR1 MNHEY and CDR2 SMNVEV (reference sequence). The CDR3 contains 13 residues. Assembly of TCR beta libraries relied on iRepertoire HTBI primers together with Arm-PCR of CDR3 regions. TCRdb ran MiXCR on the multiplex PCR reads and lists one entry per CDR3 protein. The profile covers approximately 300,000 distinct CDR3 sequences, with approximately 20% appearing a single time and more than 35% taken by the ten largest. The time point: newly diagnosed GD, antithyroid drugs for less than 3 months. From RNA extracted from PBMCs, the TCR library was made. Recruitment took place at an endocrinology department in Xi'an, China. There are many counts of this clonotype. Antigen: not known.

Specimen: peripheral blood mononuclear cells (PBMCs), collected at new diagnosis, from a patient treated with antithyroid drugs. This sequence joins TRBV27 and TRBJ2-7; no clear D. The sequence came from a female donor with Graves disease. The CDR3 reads CASTKVGQHEQYF. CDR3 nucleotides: TGTGCCAGCACCAAAGTGGGTCAGCACGAGCAGTACTTC.